What follows are 20 T cell receptor beta chains derived from one specimen sequenced in a study of blood T cell repertoires in COVID-19. The repertoire was sequenced with immunoSEQ multiplex PCR; TCRdb's copy has only in-frame clones and lacks some. The sample includes around 250,000 clones, roughly 85% of them seen just once. The sequencing input was PBMCs or T cells enriched from blood (not recorded which). These receptors all come from a woman aged 50 to 60 with acute COVID-19.

The rearrangement uses TRBV7-8 and TRBJ2-2, with TRBD1 as a possible D gene (6 bases). This CDR3 comprises 16 residues. Trimming took off 6 bases at V and 3 bases at J, with 17 bases between the two ends. The V gene's germline CDR1 is SGHVS and CDR2 FQNEAQ. CDR3 loop: CASRVGAGDYTGELFF. The CDR3 DNA sequence: TGTGCCAGCAGGGTGGGGGCAGGAGATTACACCGGGGAGCTGTTTTTT.

This chain uses TRBV12-3 or TRBV12-4 with TRBJ2-7; 7 bases are a match to TRBD1. CDR3 length equals 13 residues. V gave up 6 bases and J gave up 6 bases; unmatched junction bases: 8. Here the CDR3 DNA reads TGTGCCAGCAGACCACACAGGGACAGCGAGCAGTACTTC. As protein: CASRPHRDSEQYF.

The chain recombines TRBV18 with TRBJ2-3; D possibly corresponds to TRBD2 (6 bases). V lost 3 bases to trimming and J lost 3 bases, with 10 bases between them. Germline V gene data show CDR1 as KGHSH and CDR2 as LQKENI. The CDR3 covers 14 residues. The chain's CDR3 is CASSPGTGTDTQYF. The CDR3 DNA reads as TGTGCCAGCTCACCGGGGACTGGGACAGATACGCAGTATTTT.

This clone was picked up one time. V is TRBV6-2 or TRBV6-3 and J is TRBJ2-3, with 9 bases lining up with TRBD2. The V segment lost 6 bases and the J segment 4 bases; nucleotides outside the gene matches: 14. Germline V gives CDR1 MNHEY, CDR2 SVGEGT. CDR3 length: 17 amino acids. The CDR3 is CASSPLGGGAQADTQYF. CDR3 bases: TGTGCCAGCAGCCCTCTGGGCGGGGGGGCCCAGGCAGATACGCAGTATTTT.

V is TRBV30 and J is TRBJ2-7; 10 bases fit TRBD1. V was pared by 8 bases and J by 6 bases, with 10 bases of the junction left unmatched. CDR3 length: 13 amino acids. Germline values: CDR1 GTSNPN, CDR2 SVGIG (reference sequence). The CDR3 DNA reads TGTGCCGTTTCCGACAGGGGGCTCTCCGAGCAGTACTTC. This encodes CAVSDRGLSEQYF.

V is TRBV6-2 or TRBV6-3 and J is TRBJ1-1; D is perhaps TRBD1 (5 bases). Germline assignment: CDR1 MNHEY and CDR2 SVGEGT. V lost 2 bases, J lost 1 base, and 17 bases lay in between. The CDR3 is 17 residues long. CDR3: CASSYPLTRAANTEAFF. CDR3 coding DNA: TGTGCCAGCAGTTACCCACTTACCAGGGCTGCGAACACTGAAGCTTTCTTT.

The chain recombines TRBV28 with TRBJ1-3, with 8 bases lining up with TRBD1. There are 15 residues in the CDR3. The junction had 4 bases not matched to a gene; V was cut back by 6 bases and J by 0 bases. Germline CDR1 and CDR2: MDHEN and SYDVKM. The CDR3, as DNA: TGTGCCAGCAGAGCAACAGGGGGCTCTGGAAACACCATATATTTT. This sequence encodes CASRATGGSGNTIYF.

The rearrangement uses TRBV5-1 and TRBJ1-1; 9 nucleotides line up with TRBD1. Germline loops: CDR1 SGHRS, CDR2 YFSETQ. Trimming at V came to 1 base and at J to 3 bases, leaving 7 bases not matched to a gene. The CDR3 is 16 amino acids. The DNA of the CDR3 is TGCGCCAGCAGCTTGTGGGGGACAGGGAGCGACACTGAAGCTTTCTTT. Translating it yields CASSLWGTGSDTEAFF.

V is TRBV3-1 (or the pseudogene TRBV3-2) and J is TRBJ2-7, with 7 bases that match TRBD1. Germline trimming cut 4 bases from V and 6 bases from J; bases unmatched to any gene: 12. CDR1 LGHDT and CDR2 YNNKEL come from the germline V gene (reference sequence). This CDR3 contains 15 residues. In DNA form, the CDR3 reads TGTGCCAGCAGCCCCGGGACAGACCCTCGACTCGAGCAGTACTTC. Encoded protein: CASSPGTDPRLEQYF.

This clone was seen many times. V usage is TRBV30 and J usage is TRBJ1-4; perhaps TRBD1 as D (6 bases). The ends were cut back, 0 bases at V and 7 bases at J, with 9 bases in the middle. Germline values: CDR1 GTSNPN, CDR2 SVGIG (reference sequence). The CDR3 totals 13 residues. The CDR3 nucleotides read TGTGCCTGGAGTGTACAGGGTACTGAAAAACTGTTTTTT. Protein product: CAWSVQGTEKLFF. Looking up the rest from reference TRBV30 and TRBJ1-4 gives the full variable domain: SQTIHQWPATLVQPVGSPLSLECTVEGTSNPNLYWYRQAAGRGLQLLFYSVGIGQISSEVPQNLSASRPQDRQFILSSKKLLLSDSGFYLCAWSVQGTEKLFFGSGTQLSVL.

Only a few counts were recorded for this clone. The chain couples TRBV7-9 to TRBJ2-7; 8 bases match TRBD2. V was pared by 5 bases and J by 5 bases, with 8 bases of the junction left unmatched. This CDR3 region has 14 residues. The germline gives CDR1 SEHNR, CDR2 FQNEAQ (reference sequence). CDR3 nucleotides: TGTGCCAGCAGCCCTCCCTCGCGGGGGGACGAGCAGTACTTC. This sequence encodes CASSPPSRGDEQYF.

This clone has only one observation. The chain carries TRBV12-3 or TRBV12-4 and TRBJ1-2; D possibly corresponds to TRBD1 (5 bases). This CDR3 has 13 residues. Trimming removed 5 bases from V and 4 bases from J, with 11 bases in between. The CDR3 loop reads CASSPAGFYGYTF. CDR3 coding DNA: TGTGCCAGCAGTCCCGCAGGGTTCTATGGCTACACCTTC.

This clone occurred a few times. In DNA form, the CDR3 reads TGTGCCAGCAGCGGGGACAGGGGAGGCAAAAACATTCAGTACTTC. Translation gives CASSGDRGGKNIQYF. The chain combines TRBV6-5 with TRBJ2-4; 10 bases fit TRBD1. CDR1 and CDR2 (germline): MNHEY, SVGAGI. This CDR3 contains 15 residues. V trimming: 6 bases; J trimming: 3 bases; junction bases outside the gene matches: 5.

The sample holds a few counts of this clone. V is TRBV28 and J is TRBJ1-5, with a tentative D call TRBD1 (6 bases). Per germline, CDR1 MDHEN and CDR2 SYDVKM. Deletions cut 10 bases from V and 0 bases from J, with 16 bases between. This CDR3 comprises 15 residues. The CDR3 DNA reads as TGTGCCATCCAGACAGGAGGTTATAGCAATCAGCCCCAGCATTTT. It yields the protein CAIQTGGYSNQPQHF. Full variable domain (remainder filled in from reference TRBV28 and TRBJ1-5): DVKVTQSSRYLVKRTGEKVFLECVQDMDHENMFWYRQDPGLGLRLIYFSYDVKMKEKGDIPEGYSVSREKKERFSLILESASTNQTSMYLCAIQTGGYSNQPQHFGDGTRLSIL.

This clone has a single count. The chain is built from TRBV29-1 and TRBJ1-1; 8 nucleotides line up with TRBD1. Trimming at V came to 6 bases and at J to 10 bases, leaving 10 bases not matched to a gene. CDR1 and CDR2 from the germline V gene are SQVTM and ANQGSEA. CDR3 length: 12 residues. In DNA form, the CDR3 reads TGCAGCGTGCGACAGGGGTTTTTAGGAGCTTTCTTT. As protein: CSVRQGFLGAFF.

The chain has TRBV12-3 or TRBV12-4 and TRBJ1-2; D is unresolved. The CDR3 covers 12 residues. The V end was cut by 7 bases, the J end by 2 bases, with 8 bases between. CDR3 sequence reads: CASTVSNYGYTF. The CDR3 DNA is TGTGCCAGCACCGTTTCCAACTATGGCTACACCTTC.

This clone has only one observation. The gene calls are TRBV6-5 and TRBJ2-1; 7 bases map to TRBD1. CDR1 MNHEY and CDR2 SVGAGI come from the germline V gene. The V and J ends lost 8 bases and 1 base, in that order; junction bases with no gene match: 5. This CDR3 spans 14 amino acids. The CDR3 sequence: CASARDRSYNEQFF. The CDR3 DNA sequence: TGTGCCAGCGCTAGGGACAGATCCTACAATGAGCAGTTCTTC.

This clone was seen once. CDR3 sequence: CATSRGRTNEKLFF. CDR3 in DNA: TGTGCCACCAGCAGGGGCAGGACTAATGAAAAACTGTTTTTT. This rearrangement joins TRBV15 to TRBJ1-4; D gene ambiguous. Trimming took off 3 bases at V and 2 bases at J, with 7 bases between the two ends. The CDR3 sequence is 14 residues long. Germline assignment: CDR1 LNHNV and CDR2 YYDKDF (reference sequence).

This clone was seen only a few times. The genes are TRBV5-1 and TRBJ1-2, with 7 bases that match TRBD1. The CDR3 extends over 13 amino acids. Germline CDR1 reads SGHRS; CDR2 reads YFSETQ. The ends lost 3 bases at V and 3 bases at J; junction bases unmatched: 2. The CDR3 DNA reads as TGCGCCAGCAGCTCGGGACAGTACTATGGCTACACCTTC. Residues: CASSSGQYYGYTF.

The V and J genes are TRBV6-2 or TRBV6-3 and TRBJ2-2, with 7 bases that match TRBD2. With 1 base clipped from V and 7 bases from J, the junction kept 3 bases outside the gene matches. The germline CDR1 and CDR2 sequences are MNHEY and SVGEGT. The CDR3 extends over 14 amino acids. CDR3 in DNA: TGTGCCAGCAGTTACTTGCCGGGAGGCGGGGAGCTGTTTTTT. Translation gives CASSYLPGGGELFF.